This T cell receptor beta chain was identified in a study of T-cell memory formation after mild COVID-19. TCRdb reprocessed the 5' RACE reads with MiXCR, giving one entry per CDR3 protein. The data hold 300,000 to 350,000 distinct CDR3 sequences, with roughly 13% observed a single time. Germline CDR1 is LGHDT and CDR2 is YNNKEL (reference sequence). The CDR3 spans 14 residues. Unmatched junction bases numbered 10, after V lost 7 bases and J lost 6 bases. This TCR derives from a man aged 18-30 years who had mild COVID-19 (a few samples of this study predate the infection). Cell type and time point are not known. This chain links TRBV3-1 with TRBJ2-7; 9 nucleotides agree with TRBD2. Material for sequencing was PBMCs or a T cell subset sorted from them (not recorded which). In nucleotides, the CDR3 is TGTGCCAGCACCCCCGCTAGCGGGGTTTTCGAGCAGTACTTC. Encoded protein: CASTPASGVFEQYF.